This passage covers 23 T cell receptor beta chains from one sample sequenced in a study of T cells in Graves' hyperthyroidism and ophthalmopathy. Researchers took RNA transcripts and amplified the TCR beta CDR3 regions from them. RT-PCR in the first round (using the HTBI primer set) targeted the TCR CDR3. TCRdb reprocessed the multiplex PCR reads via MiXCR and lists one record per CDR3 protein. Of some 300,000 distinct CDR3 sequences in the sample, roughly a fifth are singletons; the top ten hold 35% to 40%. Sequencing was carried out using blood. Receptors were obtained from a man between 50 and 59 years old with Graves' ophthalmopathy.

The chain joins TRBV24-1 to TRBJ1-2, with D uncertain. The V gene's germline CDR1 is KGHDR and CDR2 SFDVKD. Between the trimmed V and J ends, which lost 4 bases and 8 bases, there was a span of 10 bases. The CDR3 sequence is 12 residues long. CDR3 region: CATSDDARGYTF. The CDR3 DNA reads as TGTGCCACCAGTGACGACGCCAGGGGCTACACCTTC.

For this clonotype: This could be a read error, since a much larger clone is one nucleotide away. The V call is TRBV28, the J call TRBJ2-3; D is unclear. CDR1 MDHEN and CDR2 SYDVKM come from the germline V gene. The CDR3 sequence is 14 residues long. V lost 4 bases to trimming and J lost 0 bases, with 8 bases between them. This CDR3 reads CASSSGPSTDTQYF. CDR3 DNA sequence: TGTGCCAGCAGTTCAGGACCTAGCACAGATACGCAGTATTTT.

The chain has TRBV12-3 or TRBV12-4 and TRBJ1-4, with D unresolved. CDR3 length: 12 amino acids. Trimming left V 6 bases short and J 5 bases short, with 7 bases between. As DNA, the CDR3 is TGTGCCAGCAGCCCCCGGAATGAAAAACTGTTTTTT. Its translation: CASSPRNEKLFF.

This clonotype was counted ten times or more. This chain links TRBV3-1 with TRBJ1-5, with a possible D match to TRBD1 (6 bases). With 3 bases removed from V and 0 bases from J, the gap between germline ends came to 12 bases. The CDR3 spans 16 residues. Germline loops: CDR1 LGHDT, CDR2 YNNKEL (reference sequence). The CDR3 nucleotides read TGTGCCAGCAGCCATGGAGGGGGGAATAGCAATCAGCCCCAGCATTTT. Translating gives CASSHGGGNSNQPQHF.

The gene calls are TRBV10-1 and TRBJ2-3, with D perhaps TRBD1 (6 bases). V was trimmed by 0 bases and J by 1 base, leaving 11 bases between them. Germline V gene lookup returns CDR1 WNHNN and CDR2 SYGVQD (reference sequence). This CDR3 contains 16 residues. The CDR3 nucleotides are TGCGCCAGCAGTGAGTCGAGGGGGATCGGCACAGATACGCAGTATTTT. Protein sequence: CASSESRGIGTDTQYF.

The CDR3, as DNA: TGTGCCAGCAGCACCGGCGGGGAGGCTTTCTTT. As protein: CASSTGGEAFF. J is TRBJ1-1 and V is TRBV2, with no clear D. This CDR3 is built from 11 residues. With 6 bases removed from V and 11 bases from J, the gap between germline ends came to 13 bases. CDR1 SNHLY and CDR2 FYNNEI come from the germline V gene.

In this sample, this clonotype turned up many times. The V and J genes are TRBV4-1 and TRBJ2-5; TRBD2 matches 9 bases. Germline V gene sequence: CDR1 MGHRA, CDR2 YSYEKL. CDR3 size: 19 residues. The V gene end was trimmed by 0 bases and the J gene end by 1 base; junction bases not matched to a gene: 12. The CDR3 sequence: CASSQDRIAGDHSQETQYF. The CDR3 DNA is TGCGCCAGCAGCCAAGATCGGATAGCGGGGGACCACTCCCAAGAGACCCAGTACTTC.

This clonotype has ten or more counts. V usage is TRBV20-1 and J usage is TRBJ2-7; maybe TRBD1 (6 bases). CDR1 and CDR2 (germline): DFQATT, SNEGSKA (reference sequence). V was shortened by 0 bases and J by 4 bases, with 13 bases between the two germline ends. The CDR3 has 14 amino acids. CDR3 bases: TGCAGTGCTAGAGATATGACAGGAAGATACGAGCAGTACTTC. Translation: CSARDMTGRYEQYF.

This chain links TRBV10-3 with TRBJ2-3, with no clear D. Germline CDR1 reads ENHRY; CDR2 reads SYGVKD. This CDR3 is 14 amino acids long. V was shortened by 7 bases and J by 4 bases, with 15 bases between the two germline ends. CDR3 residues: CAITEGKGPDTQYF. In nucleotides, the CDR3 is TGTGCCATCACGGAAGGTAAGGGCCCAGATACGCAGTATTTT.

V is TRBV9 and J is TRBJ2-3; a weak D match, TRBD2 (6 bases). The length of the CDR3 is 15 residues. In germline, CDR1 is SGDLS, CDR2 YYNGEE. The ends were cut back, 2 bases at V and 3 bases at J, with 13 bases in the middle. CDR3 DNA sequence: TGTGCCAGCAGCGTGGGGGGAGAGTTGACAGATACGCAGTATTTT. It translates to CASSVGGELTDTQYF.

This rearrangement joins TRBV9 to TRBJ2-3; D possibly corresponds to TRBD2 (7 bases). CDR3 length: 16 residues. V dropped 4 bases and J dropped 0 bases, with 15 bases sitting between them. Germline V gives CDR1 SGDLS, CDR2 YYNGEE. The CDR3 reads CASSPGGGGSTDTQYF. The DNA for the CDR3 is TGTGCCAGCAGCCCCGGGGGAGGGGGAAGCACAGATACGCAGTATTTT.

This clonotype was detected many times. The rearrangement joins TRBV7-9 to TRBJ2-7; 7 nucleotides align to TRBD2. V shed 7 bases, J shed 5 bases, and the junction held 2 bases outside the gene matches. The V gene's germline CDR1 is SEHNR and CDR2 FQNEAQ (reference sequence). The CDR3 loop spans 11 amino acids. CDR3 in DNA: TGTGCCAGCAAACGGGGGGACGAGCAGTACTTC. It specifies CASKRGDEQYF.

V is TRBV7-9 and J is TRBJ2-1; D is possibly TRBD1 (6 bases). CDR1 is SEHNR and CDR2 is FQNEAQ in the germline V gene (reference sequence). Trimming cost V 5 bases and J 8 bases, with 10 bases left between them. The CDR3 extends over 12 amino acids. The CDR3 DNA follows: TGTGCCAGCAGCCAGCAGGGGCATGAGCAGTTCTTC. This encodes CASSQQGHEQFF.

This clonotype was seen more than once but under ten times. The rearrangement joins TRBV7-2 to TRBJ2-1; no firm D call. The CDR3 length is 12 residues. Germline V gene data show CDR1 as SGHTA and CDR2 as FQGNSA. V lost 7 bases to trimming and J lost 8 bases, with 12 bases between them. The CDR3 here is CASTPGTHEQFF. The DNA of the CDR3 is TGTGCCAGCACTCCCGGCACCCATGAGCAGTTCTTC.

The CDR3 bases are TGTGCCAGTAGCGATCTGGGGTCCTACAATGAGCAGTTCTTC. Encoded protein: CASSDLGSYNEQFF. This chain joins TRBV19 and TRBJ2-1, with D hard to call. CDR1 is LNHDA, CDR2 SQIVND, per germline (reference sequence). Trimming removed 6 bases from V and 1 base from J, with 10 bases in between. The CDR3 spans 14 residues.

The chain is built from TRBV6-2 or TRBV6-3 and TRBJ2-7; D is undetermined. The germline gives CDR1 MNHEY, CDR2 SVGEGT. V was shortened by 6 bases and J by 0 bases, with 9 bases between the two germline ends. The CDR3 is 13 residues long. Here the CDR3 DNA reads TGTGCCAGCAGACGGGCAGACTCCTACGAGCAGTACTTC. Its protein product is CASRRADSYEQYF.

This clonotype was counted only a few times. The V gene is TRBV6-1, the J gene TRBJ2-1; TRBD2 matches 12 bases. This CDR3 contains 15 residues. Germline V gives CDR1 MNHNS, CDR2 SASEGT. With 5 bases clipped from V and 9 bases from J, the junction kept 8 bases outside the gene matches. The CDR3 is CASSLLAGGRIEQFF. CDR3 sequence (DNA): TGTGCCAGCAGTCTCCTAGCGGGAGGGCGGATTGAGCAGTTCTTC.

Worth noting for this clonotype: At one of its ends the junction is not consistent with the germline gene, which may arise from a read error. The V and J genes are TRBV30 and TRBJ1-2; 8 bases are a match to TRBD1. CDR3 size: 16 residues. Germline loops: CDR1 GTSNPN, CDR2 SVGIG (reference sequence). The DNA of the CDR3 is TGTACCTGGACCCGACAGGGGACAAGTTTCGACTATGGCTACACCTTC. Its translation: CTWTRQGTSFDYGYTF. The variable domain in full, with the rest retrieved from reference TRBV30 and TRBJ1-2, is SQTIHQWPATLVQPVGSPLSLECTVEGTSNPNLYWYRQAAGRGLQLLFYSVGIGQISSEVPQNLSASRPQDRQFILSSKKLLLSDSGFYLCTWTRQGTSFDYGYTFGSGTRLTVV.

This clonotype has more than one count but fewer than ten. V usage is TRBV7-3 and J usage is TRBJ2-3; D is ambiguous. The ends were cut back, 1 base at V and 5 bases at J, with 13 bases in the middle. Per germline, CDR1 SGHTA and CDR2 FQGTGA. The CDR3 sequence is 15 residues long. The CDR3 DNA follows: TGTGCCAGCAGCTTAAGTGCGCACGAGATAGATACGCAGTATTTT. Its translation is CASSLSAHEIDTQYF.

Only a few counts were recorded for this clonotype. The J gene is TRBJ2-2, the V gene TRBV27; D is perhaps TRBD1 or TRBD2 (5 bases each). Trimming pared 2 bases from V and 6 bases from J, leaving 13 bases between. Looked up from germline, CDR1 is MNHEY and CDR2 is SMNVEV (reference sequence). The CDR3 spans 15 residues. The CDR3 nucleotides read TGTGCCAGCAGTTTAAGCAGGGAGTCCCCCGGGGAGCTGTTTTTT. It specifies CASSLSRESPGELFF.

The sample holds a few counts of this clonotype. This chain connects TRBV24-1 to TRBJ2-3; TRBD2 might be the D (5 bases). Germline V gene sequence: CDR1 KGHDR, CDR2 SFDVKD. V shed 1 base and J shed 5 bases, with 9 bases lying between them. The length of the CDR3 is 14 residues. The CDR3 loop is CATSDFSVGDTQYF. The CDR3 nucleotides read TGTGCCACCAGTGATTTTAGCGTCGGAGATACGCAGTATTTT.

V and J are TRBV29-1 and TRBJ2-7, with no clear D. V was cut by 4 bases and J by 1 base, with 11 bases left in between. This CDR3 contains 13 residues. CDR1 SQVTM and CDR2 ANQGSEA come from the germline V gene. The CDR3 bases are TGCAGCGTTGGAAATCAACGATCCTACGAGCAGTACTTC. It is translated as CSVGNQRSYEQYF.

This clonotype has a count of ten or more. This chain connects TRBV20-1 to TRBJ2-1; 9 bases match TRBD2. This CDR3 has 15 residues. Germline-derived CDR1 and CDR2 are DFQATT and SNEGSKA (reference sequence). CDR3 DNA: TGCAGCGCTCTCCCACCCGCGGGAGGGGGGAATGAGCAGTTCTTC. Translation gives CSALPPAGGGNEQFF.